Each of the 18 T cell receptor beta chains below was sequenced from the same sample in a study of response to subunit inactivated influenza vaccine. TCRdb independently ran MiXCR on the RT-PCR reads; one entry per CDR3 protein. The repertoire holds 610,000 or so distinct CDR3 sequences, with 12% to 15% as singletons. The sample here was PBMCs from blood, taken approximately 13 days after vaccination. The receptor source for this set is a man aged 50 to 60 who received an inactivated influenza vaccine.

The V and J genes are TRBV20-1 and TRBJ1-5; D perhaps matches TRBD1 (6 bases). The germline V gene encodes CDR1 DFQATT and CDR2 SNEGSKA (reference sequence). The V gene lost 3 bases and the J gene lost 6 bases, with 15 bases spanning the gap. This CDR3 has 14 amino acids. The CDR3 DNA reads TGCAGTGCTAGGGGGGGCCGGGGGAGTCAGCCCCAGCATTTT. Its protein product is CSARGGRGSQPQHF.

The rearrangement joins TRBV4-1 to TRBJ2-7; D is unclear. The CDR3 is 15 amino acids. The germline CDR1 and CDR2 sequences are MGHRA and YSYEKL. Trimming shortened V by 4 bases and J by 2 bases, and 15 bases separated the two germline ends. The chain's CDR3 is CASSLEEEYPYEQYF. For the CDR3, the DNA is TGCGCCAGCAGCCTCGAAGAGGAGTATCCCTACGAGCAGTACTTC.

The chain is built from TRBV4-3 and TRBJ2-5; D might be TRBD1 or TRBD2, each matching 5 bases. The germline gives CDR1 LGHNA, CDR2 YSLEER. The CDR3 is made up of 15 amino acids. V gave up 2 bases and J gave up 2 bases, with 12 bases separating them. The CDR3 region has the DNA TGCGCCAGCAGCCAACTAACGGGGCCTCAAGAGACCCAGTACTTC. Translated, it gives CASSQLTGPQETQYF.

The chain employs TRBV5-1 and TRBJ1-6; unclear D gene. CDR3 length: 15 residues. V was shortened by 4 bases and J by 4 bases, with 12 bases between the two germline ends. Germline V gene sequence: CDR1 SGHRS, CDR2 YFSETQ. CDR3 loop: CASSLSGEYNSPLHF. CDR3 coding DNA: TGCGCCAGCAGCCTAAGTGGGGAGTATAATTCACCCCTCCACTTT.

This clonotype was seen more than once but under ten times. The chain couples TRBV11-1 to TRBJ2-2; the D is unclear. The CDR3 spans 18 residues. Trimming removed 2 bases at V and 0 bases at J, with 16 bases between. Germline CDR1 reads SGHAT; CDR2 reads FQDESV (reference sequence). The CDR3: CASSLRQFTRTNTGELFF. The CDR3 nucleotides are TGTGCCAGCAGCTTAAGGCAGTTTACCCGGACGAACACCGGGGAGCTGTTTTTT.

This clonotype was recorded a few times. The J gene is TRBJ1-6, the V gene TRBV12-3 or TRBV12-4, with no clear D. The V end was cut by 7 bases, the J end by 9 bases, with 13 bases between. This CDR3 comprises 13 residues. DNA of the CDR3: TGTGCCAGCACCTCGAGAGGAGGTTCACCCCTCCACTTT. It translates to CASTSRGGSPLHF.

The chain joins TRBV6-1 to TRBJ2-1; 7 bases line up with TRBD1. Germline V lookup: CDR1 MNHNS, CDR2 SASEGT. The J segment lost 9 bases and the V segment lost 11 bases, leaving 13 bases of the junction unmatched. The CDR3 spans 13 residues. The CDR3 DNA reads TGTGCCGGACAGAGGCAGGGGGTCGGTGAGCAGTTCTTC. It specifies CAGQRQGVGEQFF.

The chain is built from TRBV20-1 and TRBJ2-5; 7 positions agree with TRBD2. After removal of 6 bases from V and 2 bases from J, the junction contained 6 bases not matched to a gene. This CDR3 region has 13 residues. CDR1 and CDR2 from the germline V gene are DFQATT and SNEGSKA (reference sequence). CDR3 sequence reads: CSALGEGQETQYF. For the CDR3, the DNA is TGCAGTGCCCTGGGGGAGGGTCAAGAGACCCAGTACTTC.

This clonotype was recorded many times. The chain carries TRBV29-1 and TRBJ2-5; no clear D gene. The CDR3 runs 16 residues. Trimming took off 0 bases at V and 2 bases at J, with 16 bases between the two ends. Per the germline V gene, CDR1 is SQVTM and CDR2 is ANQGSEA. DNA for the CDR3: TGCAGCGTTGAAGATTTGCTAGAGACCGCTCAAGAGACCCAGTACTTC. Translation: CSVEDLLETAQETQYF.

This clonotype was observed a handful of times. This rearrangement joins TRBV28 to TRBJ2-1; 10 bases line up with TRBD1. Per the germline V gene, CDR1 is MDHEN and CDR2 is SYDVKM. The CDR3 is made up of 17 amino acids. The ends lost 4 bases at V and 8 bases at J; junction bases unmatched: 14. CDR3 protein: CASSSFTGTGDFHEQFF. The CDR3 region has the DNA TGTGCCAGCAGTTCATTTACCGGGACAGGGGACTTTCATGAGCAGTTCTTC.

For the CDR3, the DNA is TGTGCCAGCAGCAACCCCCGGACTTACAATGAGCAGTTCTTC. Protein sequence: CASSNPRTYNEQFF. The rearrangement links TRBV11-2 to TRBJ2-1; D is perhaps TRBD2 (5 bases). V shed 5 bases and J shed 4 bases, with 12 bases lying between them. The CDR3 length is 14 residues. Germline V gives CDR1 SGHAT, CDR2 FQNNGV.

This clonotype showed up just a few times. As DNA, the CDR3 is TGTGCCAGCAGCCCTGGGACTAGCGGGCGCCAAGAGACCCAGTACTTC. The encoded protein is CASSPGTSGRQETQYF. V and J are TRBV9 and TRBJ2-5; 12 nucleotides match TRBD2. With V trimmed by 4 bases and J by 1 base, 5 bases remained unmatched. There are 16 residues in the CDR3. The germline CDR1 and CDR2 sequences are SGDLS and YYNGEE.

CDR3 in amino acids: CATSDSGGFTDTQYF. The CDR3 DNA reads TGTGCCACCAGTGACTCGGGAGGGTTCACAGATACGCAGTATTTT. The rearrangement joins TRBV24-1 to TRBJ2-3, with 8 bases identical to TRBD2. The trim removed 4 bases at V and 2 bases at J, leaving 4 bases unmatched. Germline V gene lookup returns CDR1 KGHDR and CDR2 SFDVKD. The CDR3 length is 15 residues.

This clonotype appeared many times. The chain couples TRBV5-6 to TRBJ1-4, with D perhaps matching TRBD1 (6 bases). The CDR3 runs 14 residues. Deletions cut 4 bases from V and 7 bases from J, with 14 bases between. CDR1 and CDR2 (germline): SGHDT, YYEEEE. CDR3 protein: CASSRGGVSEKLFF. CDR3 DNA: TGTGCCAGCAGCCGAGGGGGGGTCTCTGAAAAACTGTTTTTT.

This clonotype was counted at least ten times. The chain joins TRBV24-1 to TRBJ2-3; possibly TRBD1 for D (6 bases). This CDR3 is 14 amino acids long. The germline V gene encodes CDR1 KGHDR and CDR2 SFDVKD. Between the trimmed V and J ends, which lost 5 bases and 1 base, there was a span of 9 bases. The CDR3 bases are TGTGCCACCAGTGGAGAGGGGGGCACAGATACGCAGTATTTT. This sequence encodes CATSGEGGTDTQYF.

A few counts support this clonotype. V is TRBV11-2 and J is TRBJ1-2; D is unresolved. Trimming removed 1 base from V and 0 bases from J, with 12 bases in between. CDR1 and CDR2 (germline): SGHAT, FQNNGV. This CDR3 contains 16 residues. The CDR3 sequence: CASSLGIRNPNYGYTF. The CDR3 DNA is TGTGCCAGCAGCTTAGGGATCCGGAACCCTAACTATGGCTACACCTTC.

This clonotype was observed a few times. The chain links TRBV5-1 to TRBJ2-5; D uncertain. CDR1 and CDR2 (germline): SGHRS, YFSETQ. This CDR3 is 15 amino acids long. V was clipped by 4 bases and J by 3 bases, with 16 bases between them. CDR3 loop: CASSPLLGLEETQYF. The CDR3 DNA reads TGCGCCAGCAGCCCGCTGTTAGGCCTTGAAGAGACCCAGTACTTC.

The J gene is TRBJ2-5, the V gene TRBV20-1; D possibly corresponds to TRBD1 (6 bases). CDR1 is DFQATT, CDR2 SNEGSKA, per germline (reference sequence). V was pared by 3 bases and J by 6 bases, with 11 bases between. This CDR3 has 12 amino acids. This CDR3 reads CSARGRGQTQYF. CDR3 DNA sequence: TGCAGTGCTAGGGGCAGGGGACAGACCCAGTACTTC.